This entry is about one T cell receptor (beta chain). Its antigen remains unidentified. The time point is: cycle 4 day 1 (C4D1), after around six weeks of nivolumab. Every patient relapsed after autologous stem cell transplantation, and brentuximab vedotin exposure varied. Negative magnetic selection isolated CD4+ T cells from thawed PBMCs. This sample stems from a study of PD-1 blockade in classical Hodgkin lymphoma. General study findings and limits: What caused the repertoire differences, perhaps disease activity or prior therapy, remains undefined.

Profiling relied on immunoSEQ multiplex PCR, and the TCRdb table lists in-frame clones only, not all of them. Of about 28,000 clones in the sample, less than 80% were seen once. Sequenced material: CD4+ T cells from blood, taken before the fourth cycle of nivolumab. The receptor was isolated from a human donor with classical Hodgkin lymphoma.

The CDR3 nucleotides read TGTGCCAGCAGCTTACAGGGATCACTGGGGGAGACCCAGTACTTC. Translated, it gives CASSLQGSLGETQYF. The rearrangement links TRBV7-2 to TRBJ2-5, with TRBD1 as a possible D gene (5 bases). CDR3 length: 15 amino acids. In germline, CDR1 is SGHTA, CDR2 FQGNSA. Trimming removed 2 bases at V and 5 bases at J, with 15 bases between. Complete variable domain (other parts from reference TRBV7-2 and TRBJ2-5): GAGVSQSPSNKVTEKGKDVELRCDPISGHTALYWYRQSLGQGLEFLIYFQGNSAPDKSGLPSDRFSAERTGGSVSTLTIQRTQQEDSAVYLCASSLQGSLGETQYFGPGTRLLVL.